This T cell receptor beta chain was captured by sequencing in a study of technical replicates of blood from a handful of donors. CDR3 size: 13 residues. V was trimmed by 1 base and J by 7 bases, leaving 8 bases between them. Germline V gene sequence: CDR1 SEHNR, CDR2 FQNEAQ (reference sequence). Sequencing was performed with immunoSEQ multiplex PCR; in TCRdb, only in-frame clones are kept and a portion is missing. The data hold over 50,000 clones, with approximately 86% observed a single time. The rearrangement uses TRBV7-9 and TRBJ1-5; D may be TRBD1 (5 bases). The clonotype originates from a human donor in good health. Some clones in this sample may be carry-over from other donors' samples. Sequences were obtained from PBMCs. Here the CDR3 reads CASSLEGRQPQHF. The CDR3 nucleotides are TGTGCCAGCAGCTTAGAGGGGCGCCAGCCCCAGCATTTT.